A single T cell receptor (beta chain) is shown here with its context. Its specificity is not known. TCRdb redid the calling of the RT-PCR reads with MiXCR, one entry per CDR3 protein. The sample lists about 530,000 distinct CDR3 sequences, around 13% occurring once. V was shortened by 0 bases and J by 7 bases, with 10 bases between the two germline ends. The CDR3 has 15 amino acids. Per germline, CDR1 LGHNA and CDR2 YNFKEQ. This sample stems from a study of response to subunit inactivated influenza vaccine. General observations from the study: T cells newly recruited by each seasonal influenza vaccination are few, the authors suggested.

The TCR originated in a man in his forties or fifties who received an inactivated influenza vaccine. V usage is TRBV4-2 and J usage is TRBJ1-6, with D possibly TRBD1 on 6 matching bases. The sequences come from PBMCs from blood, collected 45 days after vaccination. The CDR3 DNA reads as TGTGCCAGCAGCCAAGATGGGGGCGACAATTCACCCCTCCACTTT. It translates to CASSQDGGDNSPLHF.